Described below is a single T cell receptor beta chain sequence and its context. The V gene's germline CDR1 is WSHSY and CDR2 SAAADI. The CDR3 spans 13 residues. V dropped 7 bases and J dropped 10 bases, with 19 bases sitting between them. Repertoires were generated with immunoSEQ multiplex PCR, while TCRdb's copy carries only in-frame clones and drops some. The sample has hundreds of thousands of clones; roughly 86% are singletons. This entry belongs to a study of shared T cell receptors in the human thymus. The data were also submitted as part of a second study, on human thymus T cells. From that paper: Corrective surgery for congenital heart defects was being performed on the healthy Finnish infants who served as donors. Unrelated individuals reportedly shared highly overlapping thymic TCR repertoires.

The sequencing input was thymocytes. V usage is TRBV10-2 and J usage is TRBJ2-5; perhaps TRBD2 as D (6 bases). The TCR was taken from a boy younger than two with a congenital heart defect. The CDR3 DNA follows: TGCGCCAGCAAAGCGGATAGGCTAGCGCTCCAGTACTTC. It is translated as CASKADRLALQYF.